Reported below is one T cell receptor beta chain. This sample was taken from a study of blood T cell repertoires in COVID-19. The wider study: Specimens from acute and convalescent COVID-19 originated in the United States, Italy and Spain. PBMCs, B-cell-depleted T cells, or T cells provided the cDNA or gDNA that made up the material.

Authors' processing steps: Cell counts per sample came from amplifying reference gene primers. The table came from immunoSEQ multiplex PCR; TCRdb's copy has only in-frame clones and leaves some out. V and J calls and clone size follow that table, whereas D and trimming were derived from the DNA. Among some 200,000 clones listed, 87% were seen once. Per germline, CDR1 LGHNA and CDR2 YNFKEQ. CDR3 length: 17 residues. V shed 3 bases, J shed 2 bases, and the junction held 12 bases outside the gene matches. Sequencing input: peripheral blood. The chain is built from TRBV4-2 and TRBJ1-1; TRBD1 matches 7 bases. The receptor was derived from a woman aged 18-29 years who had recovered from COVID-19. In DNA, the CDR3 is TGTGCCAGCAGCCAGGTAGGGGGCCCATCCGACAACACTGAAGCTTTCTTT. This encodes CASSQVGGPSDNTEAFF.